Reported below is one T cell receptor beta chain. Its specific antigen is unknown. One base away there is no much larger clone; base qualities are not given. The sample originates from a study of OX40 agonist ivuxolimab in advanced cancers. In terms of the full investigation: The costimulatory receptor OX40 (CD134) was targeted by ivuxolimab, a fully human IgG2 agonistic monoclonal antibody. Intravenous ivuxolimab was administered to patients every 2 weeks at six dose levels: 0.01, 0.1, 0.3, 1.5, 3 and 10 mg/kg. Of the approximately 54 dose-escalation patients, hepatocellular carcinoma was present in about 19, melanoma in roughly 15, renal cell carcinoma in 9 and head and neck cancer in 9. A male proportion of around 83% and a mean age of approximately 62 years, ranging from roughly 23 to 85, were recorded for the dose-escalation cohort. Patients were allowed to have had prior anti-PD-1, anti-PD-L1 or anti-CTLA-4 therapy, and around two fifths of the dose-escalation patients had been treated with checkpoint inhibitors. Partial responses occurred in three dose-escalation patients: two with cutaneous melanoma and one with hepatocellular carcinoma. Peripheral TCRbeta sequencing was intended to test whether TCR sequence diversity was altered and clonal T-cell expansion was caused by ivuxolimab. The paper describes the monotherapy dose-escalation part (N of about 57 patients) of the phase I trial of ivuxolimab.

Patients with autoimmune disease history or receiving systemic immunosuppression were excluded from the trial. Peripheral blood for TCR sequencing was drawn from every dose cohort at baseline, at cycle 4 day 1 and at cycle 7 day 1. The samples were taken from a phase I, first-in-human, multicenter, open-label dose-escalation trial of ivuxolimab. Adults with locally advanced or metastatic melanoma, renal cell carcinoma, hepatocellular carcinoma or head and neck squamous cell carcinoma were enrolled in the trial. Before TCR sequencing, CD4+ and CD8+ T cells were separately sorted from peripheral blood. The CDR3 numbers 14 residues from cysteine through phenylalanine. Solely the CDR3 DNA is kept, with 42 bases framed from the first base. The trim is 5 bases for V and 3 bases for J, with a gap of 13 bases between the germline ends. As encoded in the germline V gene, CDR1 is SGHDT while CDR2 is YYEEEE.

Overall study outcomes, separate from this receptor: At doses from 0.1 to 3.0 mg/kg, clonal expansion was seen in both CD4+ and CD8+ blood T cells between baseline and week 6. After ivuxolimab, more expanded clones were found on average in CD8+ T cells than in CD4+ T cells. Partial responders in the 0.1-3.0 mg/kg groups had among the lowest normalized peripheral clonal expansion, especially among CD8+ T cells. Antigen specificity was not determined for the clonally expanded peripheral T cells. Low levels of normalized T-cell clonal expansion were also shown by some nonresponding patients.

Genomic DNA was extracted from sorted cells for sequencing of the TCRbeta CDR3 region. The immunoSEQ Assay was used for sequencing of TCRbeta CDR3 regions. TCRdb took over this immuneACCESS table, retaining in-frame rearrangements with V and J assigned. Such tables are incomplete; in checked studies, under half of the missing clones stem from an unresolved V gene, and the remainder is unexplained. For this sample there are 45,000 to 65,000 clones; more than 70% appear just once. Roughly 3.5% of the sample lies in the top ten. The origin of this receptor is an adult with an advanced solid tumor such as melanoma, head and neck, liver or kidney cancer. The chain was built from TRBV5-6 and TRBJ2-3, and TRBD1 may be the D gene, going by 5 matching bases. The sequences come from CD4+ or CD8+ T cells sorted from blood, collected in a trial of the OX40 agonist ivuxolimab. The CDR3 in this case is CASSLGVGTDTQYF. The DNA sequence reads TGTGCCAGCAGTCTAGGGGTGGGGACAGATACGCAGTATTTT.